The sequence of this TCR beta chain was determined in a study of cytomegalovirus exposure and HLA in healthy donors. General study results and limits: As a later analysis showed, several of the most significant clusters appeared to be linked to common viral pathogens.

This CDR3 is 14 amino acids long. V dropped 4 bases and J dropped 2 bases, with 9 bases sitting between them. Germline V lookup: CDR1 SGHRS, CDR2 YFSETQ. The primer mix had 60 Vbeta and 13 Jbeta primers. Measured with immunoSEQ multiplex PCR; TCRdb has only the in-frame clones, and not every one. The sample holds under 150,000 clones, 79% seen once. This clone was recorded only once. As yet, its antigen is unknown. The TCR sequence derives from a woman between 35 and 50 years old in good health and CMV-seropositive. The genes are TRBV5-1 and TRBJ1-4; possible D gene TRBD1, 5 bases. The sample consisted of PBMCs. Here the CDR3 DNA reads TGCGCCAGCAGCAATCAGGGCACTAATGAAAAACTGTTTTTT. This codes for CASSNQGTNEKLFF.